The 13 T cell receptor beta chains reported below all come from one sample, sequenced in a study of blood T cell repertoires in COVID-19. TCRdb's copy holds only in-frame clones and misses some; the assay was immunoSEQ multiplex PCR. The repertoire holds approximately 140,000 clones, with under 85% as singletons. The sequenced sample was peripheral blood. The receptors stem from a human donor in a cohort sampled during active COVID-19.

CDR3 sequence reads: CASSPRTGVYEQYF. The CDR3 DNA is TGTGCCAGCAGCCCTCGTACAGGGGTATACGAGCAGTACTTC. The gene calls are TRBV13 and TRBJ2-7; TRBD1 agrees at 7 bases. V shed 5 bases, J shed 4 bases, and the junction held 8 bases outside the gene matches. CDR3 length: 14 residues. Germline CDR1 reads PRHDT; CDR2 reads FYEKMQ (reference sequence).

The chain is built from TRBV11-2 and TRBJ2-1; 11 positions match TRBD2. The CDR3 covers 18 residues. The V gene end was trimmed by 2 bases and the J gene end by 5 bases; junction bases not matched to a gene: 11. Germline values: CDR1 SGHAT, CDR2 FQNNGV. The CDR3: CASSLLGIGTSGHNEQFF. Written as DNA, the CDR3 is TGTGCCAGCAGCTTACTCGGCATCGGGACTAGCGGCCACAATGAGCAGTTCTTC.

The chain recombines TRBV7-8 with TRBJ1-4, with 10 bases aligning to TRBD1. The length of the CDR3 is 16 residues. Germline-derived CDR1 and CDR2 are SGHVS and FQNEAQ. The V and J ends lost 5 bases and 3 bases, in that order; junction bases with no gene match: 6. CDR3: CASSQAGTGANEKLFF. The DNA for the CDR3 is TGTGCCAGCAGCCAAGCAGGGACAGGGGCTAATGAAAAACTGTTTTTT.

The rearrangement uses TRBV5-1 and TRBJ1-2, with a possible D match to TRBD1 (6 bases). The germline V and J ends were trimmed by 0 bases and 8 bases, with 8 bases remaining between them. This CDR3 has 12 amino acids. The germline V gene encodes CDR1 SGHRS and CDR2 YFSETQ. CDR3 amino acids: CASSLDQGGYTF. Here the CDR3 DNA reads TGCGCCAGCAGCTTGGACCAGGGGGGCTACACCTTC.

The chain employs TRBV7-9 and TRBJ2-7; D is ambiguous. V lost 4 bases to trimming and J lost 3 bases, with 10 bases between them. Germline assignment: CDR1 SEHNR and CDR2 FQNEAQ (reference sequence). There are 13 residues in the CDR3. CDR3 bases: TGTGCCAGCAGCTCACTTCGGTTCTACGAGCAGTACTTC. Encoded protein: CASSSLRFYEQYF.

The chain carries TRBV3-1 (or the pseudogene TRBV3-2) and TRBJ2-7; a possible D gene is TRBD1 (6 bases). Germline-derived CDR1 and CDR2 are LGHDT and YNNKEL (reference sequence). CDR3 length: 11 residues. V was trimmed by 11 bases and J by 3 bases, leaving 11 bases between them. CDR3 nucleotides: TGTGCCGCGACAGGCCACTACGAGCAGTACTTC. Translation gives CAATGHYEQYF.

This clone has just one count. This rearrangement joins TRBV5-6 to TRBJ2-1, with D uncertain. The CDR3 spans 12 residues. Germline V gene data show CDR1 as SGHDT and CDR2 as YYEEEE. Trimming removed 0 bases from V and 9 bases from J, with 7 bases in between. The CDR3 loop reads CASSLANVEQFF. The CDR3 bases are TGTGCCAGCAGCTTGGCTAATGTTGAGCAGTTCTTC.

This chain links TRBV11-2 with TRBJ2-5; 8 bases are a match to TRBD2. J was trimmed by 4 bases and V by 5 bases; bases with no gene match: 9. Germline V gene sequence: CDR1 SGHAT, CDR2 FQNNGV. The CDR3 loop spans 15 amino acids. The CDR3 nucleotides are TGTGCCAGCAGCCCAGATTTAGCGGGGTCAGAGACCCAGTACTTC. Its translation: CASSPDLAGSETQYF.

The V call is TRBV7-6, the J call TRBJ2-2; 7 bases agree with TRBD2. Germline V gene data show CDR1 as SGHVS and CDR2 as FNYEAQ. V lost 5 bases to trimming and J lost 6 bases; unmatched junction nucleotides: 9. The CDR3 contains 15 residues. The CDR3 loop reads CASSTRGVVAGELFF. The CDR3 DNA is TGTGCCAGCAGCACTCGGGGGGTGGTCGCCGGGGAGCTGTTTTTT.

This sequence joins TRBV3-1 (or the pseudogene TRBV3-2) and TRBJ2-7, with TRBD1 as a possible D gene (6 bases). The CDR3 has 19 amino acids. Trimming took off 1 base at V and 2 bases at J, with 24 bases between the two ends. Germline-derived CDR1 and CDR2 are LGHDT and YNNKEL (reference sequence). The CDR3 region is CASSQVTGPYHAAPYEQYF. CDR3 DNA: TGTGCCAGCAGCCAAGTAACAGGGCCATACCACGCCGCCCCCTACGAGCAGTACTTC.

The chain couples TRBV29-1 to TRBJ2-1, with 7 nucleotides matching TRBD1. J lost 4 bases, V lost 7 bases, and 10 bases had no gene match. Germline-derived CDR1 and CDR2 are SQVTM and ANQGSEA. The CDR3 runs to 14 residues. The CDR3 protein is CSAEDRDIYNEQFF. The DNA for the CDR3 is TGCAGCGCCGAAGACAGGGATATTTACAATGAGCAGTTCTTC.

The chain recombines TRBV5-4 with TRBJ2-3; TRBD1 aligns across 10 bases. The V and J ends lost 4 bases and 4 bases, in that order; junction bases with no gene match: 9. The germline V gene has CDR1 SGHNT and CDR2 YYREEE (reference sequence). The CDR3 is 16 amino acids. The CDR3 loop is CASSKRTGGSSDTQYF. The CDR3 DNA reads TGTGCCAGCAGCAAACGGACAGGGGGTTCCTCAGATACGCAGTATTTT. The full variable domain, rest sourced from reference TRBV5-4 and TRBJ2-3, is ETGVTQSPTHLIKTRGQQVTLRCSSQSGHNTVSWYQQALGQGPQFIFQYYREEENGRGNFPPRFSGLQFPNYSSELNVNALELDDSALYLCASSKRTGGSSDTQYFGPGTRLTVL.

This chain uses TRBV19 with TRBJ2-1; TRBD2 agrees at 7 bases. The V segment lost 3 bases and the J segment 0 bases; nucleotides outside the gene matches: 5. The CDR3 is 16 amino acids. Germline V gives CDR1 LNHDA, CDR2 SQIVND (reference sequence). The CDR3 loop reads CASSIGGDSSYNEQFF. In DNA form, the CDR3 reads TGTGCCAGTAGTATTGGGGGGGATTCCTCCTACAATGAGCAGTTCTTC. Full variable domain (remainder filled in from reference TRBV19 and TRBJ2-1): DGGITQSPKYLFRKEGQNVTLSCEQNLNHDAMYWYRQDPGQGLRLIYYSQIVNDFQKGDIAEGYSVSREKKESFPLTVTSAQKNPTAFYLCASSIGGDSSYNEQFFGPGTRLTVL.